These 22 T cell receptor beta chains were sequenced from one sample in a study of OX40 agonist ivuxolimab in advanced cancers. The protocol was immunoSEQ multiplex PCR, while the TCRdb copy is restricted to in-frame clones and leaves out a portion. The data show 45,000 to 60,000 clones, around 74% seen once. The sequenced sample was CD4+ or CD8+ T cells sorted from blood, obtained in a trial of the OX40 agonist ivuxolimab. The receptors here all came from an adult with an advanced solid tumor such as melanoma, head and neck, liver or kidney cancer.

This sequence joins TRBV5-1 and TRBJ2-1, with D perhaps given as TRBD1 or TRBD2 (5 bases each). This CDR3 spans 11 amino acids. V shed 3 bases and J shed 12 bases, with 10 bases lying between them. Per the germline V gene, CDR1 is SGHRS and CDR2 is YFSETQ. The CDR3 DNA follows: TGCGCCAGCAGCTCGGGACCTGGGCAGTTCTTC. It encodes CASSSGPGQFF. Together with reference TRBV5-1 and TRBJ2-1, the CDR3 gives the full variable domain: KAGVTQTPRYLIKTRGQQVTLSCSPISGHRSVSWYQQTPGQGLQFLFEYFSETQRNKGNFPGRFSGRQFSNSRSEMNVSTLELGDSALYLCASSSGPGQFFGPGTRLTVL.

The chain links TRBV11-1 to TRBJ2-2; TRBD1 is a possible D gene (5 bases). Trimming stripped 7 bases from V and 7 bases from J, with 16 bases between. The CDR3 has 14 amino acids. Germline values: CDR1 SGHAT, CDR2 FQDESV (reference sequence). The DNA for the CDR3 is TGTGCCAGCAACCAGCAGGGAATCGTCGGGGAGCTGTTTTTT. Its translation is CASNQQGIVGELFF.

This chain connects TRBV6-5 to TRBJ2-4; D not certain. The CDR3 has 15 amino acids. Trimming left V 7 bases short and J 1 base short, with 14 bases between. In germline, CDR1 is MNHEY, CDR2 SVGAGI. CDR3 sequence (DNA): TGTGCCAGCAATGACCCCCCTGGGGCCAAAAACATTCAGTACTTC. Translated, it gives CASNDPPGAKNIQYF.

V gene TRBV9 combines with J gene TRBJ1-2, with no clear D. V was cut by 4 bases and J by 2 bases, with 9 bases left in between. Germline lookup yields CDR1 SGDLS and CDR2 YYNGEE. The CDR3 has 13 residues. The CDR3 DNA sequence: TGTGCCAGCAGCCCCCAAGGAAACTATGGCTACACCTTC. This encodes CASSPQGNYGYTF.

The rearrangement joins TRBV4-1 to TRBJ2-2; D is unclear. Trimming left V 0 bases short and J 1 base short, with 9 bases between. The CDR3 is 16 amino acids. The germline V gene has CDR1 MGHRA and CDR2 YSYEKL. CDR3 DNA sequence: TGCGCCAGCAGCCAAGACGTAGGCGGGAACACCGGGGAGCTGTTTTTT. The encoded protein is CASSQDVGGNTGELFF.

The rearrangement uses TRBV10-1 and TRBJ1-2; D not certain. The germline CDR1 and CDR2 sequences are WNHNN and SYGVQD (reference sequence). CDR3 length: 16 amino acids. The V end lost 5 bases, the J end lost 4 bases, and 20 bases lay between the germline ends. The CDR3 DNA follows: TGCGCCAGCAGTATGCAACGATCGCGAAAGACCTATGGCTACACCTTC. It yields the protein CASSMQRSRKTYGYTF.

V usage is TRBV6-5 and J usage is TRBJ1-5, with D possibly being TRBD1 (6 bases). The CDR3 length is 15 residues. The germline V gene encodes CDR1 MNHEY and CDR2 SVGAGI. Trimming cost V 6 bases and J 7 bases, with 19 bases left between them. The CDR3 reads CASSATWLGGQPQHF. The CDR3, as DNA: TGTGCCAGCAGCGCCACTTGGCTAGGGGGACAGCCCCAGCATTTT.

The chain uses TRBV28 and TRBJ1-1, with D maybe TRBD1 (5 bases). The V end was cut by 5 bases, the J end by 9 bases, with 13 bases between. The length of the CDR3 is 12 residues. Per germline, CDR1 MDHEN and CDR2 SYDVKM. The DNA for the CDR3 is TGTGCCAGCAGTCCCCCGGGGCGTAAAGCTTTCTTT. Protein sequence: CASSPPGRKAFF. The full variable domain, rest sourced from reference TRBV28 and TRBJ1-1, is DVKVTQSSRYLVKRTGEKVFLECVQDMDHENMFWYRQDPGLGLRLIYFSYDVKMKEKGDIPEGYSVSREKKERFSLILESASTNQTSMYLCASSPPGRKAFFGQGTRLTVV.

The V and J genes are TRBV7-3 and TRBJ1-2; TRBD1 might be the D (5 bases). This CDR3 contains 13 residues. V lost 7 bases and J lost 3, with 12 bases in between. Germline values: CDR1 SGHTA, CDR2 FQGTGA. The CDR3 DNA sequence: TGTGCCAGCAACGCGGGGGGAGACTATGGCTACACCTTC. As protein: CASNAGGDYGYTF. The full variable domain, its missing parts supplied by reference TRBV7-3 and TRBJ1-2, is GAGVSQTPSNKVTEKGKYVELRCDPISGHTALYWYRQSLGQGPEFLIYFQGTGAADDSGLPNDRFFAVRPEGSVSTLKIQRTERGDSAVYLCASNAGGDYGYTFGSGTRLTVV.

The genes are TRBV7-8 and TRBJ2-3, with 8 bases identical to TRBD2. With V trimmed by 4 bases and J by 2 bases, 11 bases remained unmatched. Germline V lookup: CDR1 SGHVS, CDR2 FQNEAQ. The CDR3 extends over 17 amino acids. The CDR3 is CASSSVAGSLSTDTQYF. CDR3 sequence (DNA): TGTGCCAGCAGCTCAGTAGCGGGGAGCCTCTCCACAGATACGCAGTATTTT. Combining the CDR3 with reference TRBV7-8 and TRBJ2-3 gives the whole variable domain GAGVSQSPRYKVAKRGQDVALRCDPISGHVSLFWYQQALGQGPEFLTYFQNEAQLDKSGLPSDRFFAERPEGSVSTLKIQRTQQEDSAVYLCASSSVAGSLSTDTQYFGPGTRLTVL.

This chain connects TRBV30 to TRBJ1-2, with 12 bases that match TRBD1. Trimming at V came to 1 base and at J to 8 bases, leaving 5 bases not matched to a gene. The germline V gene encodes CDR1 GTSNPN and CDR2 SVGIG (reference sequence). The CDR3 consists of 14 residues. The CDR3 loop is CAWSGGQGARGYTF. DNA for the CDR3: TGTGCCTGGAGTGGGGGACAGGGGGCGAGAGGCTACACCTTC.

This clone was counted between two and nine times. This sequence joins TRBV29-1 and TRBJ1-2; D is perhaps TRBD1 (6 bases). Germline V gives CDR1 SQVTM, CDR2 ANQGSEA. Trimming cost V 6 bases and J 2 bases, with 19 bases left between them. The CDR3 runs to 15 residues. DNA of the CDR3: TGCAGCGTACCCCCGGTGGGGACAATGAACTATGGCTACACCTTC. The encoded protein is CSVPPVGTMNYGYTF.

In this sample, this clone turned up a few times. Other DNA sequences in this sample translate to the same CDR3. The chain recombines TRBV19 with TRBJ1-1, with D possibly TRBD1 on 6 matching bases. This CDR3 has 12 amino acids. The V end lost 9 bases, the J end lost 5 bases, and 13 bases lay between the germline ends. The germline V gene encodes CDR1 LNHDA and CDR2 SQIVND (reference sequence). CDR3 in DNA: TGTGCCAGCCTCCATAGGGGGACTGAAGCTTTCTTT. Translating it yields CASLHRGTEAFF.

The J gene is TRBJ2-4, the V gene TRBV7-2, with D possibly being TRBD2 (6 bases). Trimming removed 5 bases at V and 5 bases at J, with 16 bases between. This CDR3 is built from 15 residues. Per germline, CDR1 SGHTA and CDR2 FQGNSA. Here the CDR3 DNA reads TGTGCCAGCAGCGACGACTCTGCGGGGCAAAACATTCAGTACTTC. This translates into CASSDDSAGQNIQYF.

This rearrangement joins TRBV6-1 to TRBJ1-5; a weak D match, TRBD1 (6 bases). The CDR3 runs to 14 residues. Looked up from germline, CDR1 is MNHNS and CDR2 is SASEGT. V lost 3 bases and J 4 bases, leaving 10 bases between the germline ends. The CDR3 reads CASSETGKNQPQHF. The CDR3 nucleotides read TGTGCCAGCAGTGAGACAGGTAAAAATCAGCCCCAGCATTTT.

This clone was seen once. The genes are TRBV7-2 and TRBJ2-3, with D perhaps matching TRBD1 (6 bases). V lost 5 bases and J 3 bases, leaving 12 bases between the germline ends. The CDR3 contains 14 residues. Germline V gives CDR1 SGHTA, CDR2 FQGNSA. The CDR3 loop reads CASSTHRETDTQYF. CDR3 coding DNA: TGTGCCAGCAGCACCCACAGGGAAACAGATACGCAGTATTTT.

Of note for this clone: Additional DNA sequences in this sample encode the identical CDR3. The rearrangement uses TRBV14 and TRBJ1-1; D remains unclear. Looked up from germline, CDR1 is SGHDN and CDR2 is FVKESK. V was pared by 2 bases and J by 3 bases, with 7 bases between. The CDR3 spans 13 residues. The CDR3 sequence: CASSQNRDTEAFF. CDR3 bases: TGTGCCAGCAGCCAAAACAGAGACACTGAAGCTTTCTTT.

Only a few counts were recorded for this clone. The chain combines TRBV19 with TRBJ2-1, with D tentatively TRBD2 (6 bases). With 1 base removed from V and 4 bases from J, the gap between germline ends came to 14 bases. Germline loops: CDR1 LNHDA, CDR2 SQIVND (reference sequence). The CDR3 length is 16 residues. CDR3 in amino acids: CASSIVLAGLYNEQFF. The DNA of the CDR3 is TGTGCCAGTAGTATAGTCCTCGCGGGACTGTACAATGAGCAGTTCTTC.

The rearrangement joins TRBV11-3 to TRBJ1-6; D call uncertain. CDR3 length: 14 amino acids. Looked up from germline, CDR1 is SGHNT and CDR2 is YENEEA. Trimming stripped 10 bases from V and 3 bases from J, with 13 bases between. The CDR3 nucleotides are TGTGCCACCCCCGGGAGCAACTATAATTCACCCCTCCACTTT. It yields the protein CATPGSNYNSPLHF.

The rearrangement joins TRBV4-2 to TRBJ2-7; 7 positions match TRBD1. Germline lookup yields CDR1 LGHNA and CDR2 YNFKEQ. There are 13 residues in the CDR3. Trimming removed 4 bases from V and 5 bases from J; junction bases left unmatched: 5. The CDR3 coding sequence is TGTGCCAGCAGCCGGGGGACAGCTCACGAGCAGTACTTC. Translated, it gives CASSRGTAHEQYF.

The chain joins TRBV19 to TRBJ2-6, with a weak D call TRBD1 (5 bases). Germline V gene data show CDR1 as LNHDA and CDR2 as SQIVND (reference sequence). The CDR3 has 15 residues. V shed 1 base and J shed 2 bases, with 6 bases lying between them. The CDR3: CASSIAGTGANVLTF. The CDR3 DNA is TGTGCCAGTAGTATAGCAGGGACTGGGGCCAACGTCCTGACTTTC.

V usage is TRBV7-9 and J usage is TRBJ1-4; 9 nucleotides align to TRBD1. From germline, CDR1 is SEHNR and CDR2 FQNEAQ (reference sequence). Trimming took 6 bases from V and 7 from J; bases not matched to a gene: 6. The CDR3 length is 14 residues. CDR3 protein: CASSPGQGFEKLFF. In nucleotides, the CDR3 is TGTGCCAGCAGTCCGGGACAGGGTTTTGAAAAACTGTTTTTT.